Each of the 20 T cell receptor beta chains below was sequenced from the same sample in a study of identical twins. TCRdb itself ran the 5' RACE reads through MiXCR, one entry per CDR3 protein. The sample holds 250,000 to 300,000 distinct CDR3 sequences, 8.5% to 9.5% seen once. These data also featured in a second study, about yellow fever vaccine responses in identical twins.

Source material: CD8+ T cells sorted from blood. The receptors derive from a woman younger than 35 in good health.

The chain couples TRBV2 to TRBJ2-3; a weak D match, TRBD1 (6 bases). Per germline, CDR1 SNHLY and CDR2 FYNNEI. With 3 bases removed from V and 3 bases from J, the gap between germline ends came to 13 bases. The CDR3 is made up of 15 amino acids. The CDR3 region is CASSDSPQGTDTQYF. CDR3 coding DNA: TGTGCCAGCAGTGATTCGCCCCAGGGGACAGATACGCAGTATTTT.

The V call is TRBV7-6, the J call TRBJ2-3, with a possible D match to TRBD1 (6 bases). The V gene lost 1 base and the J gene lost 5 bases, with 10 bases spanning the gap. CDR3 length: 14 amino acids. Germline CDR1 is SGHVS and CDR2 is FNYEAQ. This CDR3 reads CASSLDPGEDTQYF. The CDR3 coding sequence is TGTGCCAGCAGCTTAGATCCAGGGGAAGATACGCAGTATTTT. The full variable domain, its missing parts supplied by reference TRBV7-6 and TRBJ2-3, is GAGVSQSPRYKVTKRGQDVALRCDPISGHVSLYWYRQALGQGPEFLTYFNYEAQQDKSGLPNDRFSAERPEGSISTLTIQRTEQRDSAMYRCASSLDPGEDTQYFGPGTRLTVL.

The chain recombines TRBV5-4 with TRBJ2-2, with 10 bases lining up with TRBD1. CDR1 is SGHNT and CDR2 is YYREEE in the germline V gene (reference sequence). Losses at the gene ends were 0 bases for V and 4 bases for J; bases not matched to a gene: 3. The CDR3 extends over 16 amino acids. The CDR3 DNA reads as TGTGCCAGCAGCTTGGGACAGGGGGCAAGCACCGGGGAGCTGTTTTTT. This translates into CASSLGQGASTGELFF.

This clonotype was recorded a few times. The CDR3: CASSLRTGGATDTQYF. CDR3 bases: TGTGCCAGCTCACTGAGGACAGGGGGCGCGACAGATACGCAGTATTTT. The genes are TRBV18 and TRBJ2-3; 11 positions agree with TRBD1. The CDR3 is made up of 16 amino acids. V was pared by 4 bases and J by 3 bases, with 6 bases of the junction left unmatched. From germline, CDR1 is KGHSH and CDR2 LQKENI.

V is TRBV6-1 and J is TRBJ2-4; D might be TRBD2 (6 bases). The CDR3 totals 16 residues. Trimming took off 6 bases at V and 7 bases at J, with 22 bases between the two ends. From germline, CDR1 is MNHNS and CDR2 SASEGT. The DNA of the CDR3 is TGTGCCAGCAGACCCCCCTCTAGCGTCCCCGGGAACATTCAGTACTTC. Protein sequence: CASRPPSSVPGNIQYF.

At least ten counts were recorded for this clonotype. The genes are TRBV20-1 and TRBJ2-1; D is perhaps TRBD1 (6 bases). The CDR3 extends over 14 amino acids. CDR1 is DFQATT and CDR2 is SNEGSKA in the germline V gene (reference sequence). The V gene lost 6 bases and the J gene lost 6 bases, with 18 bases spanning the gap. CDR3: CSAILVNRANEQFF. Written as DNA, the CDR3 is TGCAGTGCCATATTAGTTAACAGGGCCAATGAGCAGTTCTTC.

V is TRBV5-1 and J is TRBJ2-2; D remains ambiguous. V was cut by 0 bases and J by 1 base, with 13 bases left in between. There are 17 residues in the CDR3. The V gene's germline CDR1 is SGHRS and CDR2 YFSETQ. CDR3 DNA: TGCGCCAGCAGCTTGGAAGAGGAGCTGATGAACACCGGGGAGCTGTTTTTT. Residues: CASSLEEELMNTGELFF.

This clonotype came up a few times. The genes are TRBV7-9 and TRBJ1-4; 8 bases agree with TRBD1. This CDR3 region has 14 residues. Germline V gene data show CDR1 as SEHNR and CDR2 as FQNEAQ (reference sequence). With 5 bases clipped from V and 5 bases from J, the junction kept 4 bases outside the gene matches. CDR3 in DNA: TGTGCCAGCAGCCCAGGGGGCGCGAATGAAAAACTGTTTTTT. This codes for CASSPGGANEKLFF. Full variable domain (remainder filled in from reference TRBV7-9 and TRBJ1-4): DTGVSQNPRHKITKRGQNVTFRCDPISEHNRLYWYRQTLGQGPEFLTYFQNEAQLEKSRLLSDRFSAERPKGSFSTLEIQRTEQGDSAMYLCASSPGGANEKLFFGSGTQLSVL.

The CDR3 loop is CASSLGRGVGSGANVLTF. For the CDR3, the DNA is TGTGCCAGCAGCTTGGGACGCGGTGTCGGTTCTGGGGCCAACGTCCTGACTTTC. The chain has TRBV5-6 and TRBJ2-6; D unresolved. Germline CDR1 SGHDT, CDR2 YYEEEE. CDR3 length equals 18 residues. Trimming removed 0 bases from V and 1 base from J, with 14 bases in between.

This clonotype was observed many times. The chain carries TRBV29-1 and TRBJ2-7, with D perhaps matching TRBD1 (6 bases). The ends were cut back, 2 bases at V and 1 base at J, with 12 bases in the middle. CDR3 length equals 14 residues. Looked up from germline, CDR1 is SQVTM and CDR2 is ANQGSEA. CDR3 region: CSVELTTGSYEQYF. The CDR3 nucleotides read TGCAGCGTTGAACTGACGACAGGTTCCTACGAGCAGTACTTC.

The chain combines TRBV20-1 with TRBJ2-5; D not certain. Germline V gives CDR1 DFQATT, CDR2 SNEGSKA (reference sequence). The CDR3 runs to 12 residues. The V and J ends lost 2 bases and 1 base respectively, with 5 bases between them. CDR3 protein: CSARSTQETQYF. As DNA, the CDR3 is TGCAGTGCTAGAAGTACCCAAGAGACCCAGTACTTC.

Ten or more counts support this clonotype. V usage is TRBV4-2 and J usage is TRBJ1-5; D is unclear. CDR3 length: 13 residues. Trimming left V 3 bases short and J 4 bases short, with 7 bases between. Germline V lookup: CDR1 LGHNA, CDR2 YNFKEQ. CDR3 sequence: CASSQERNQPQHF. As DNA, the CDR3 is TGTGCCAGCAGCCAGGAACGTAATCAGCCCCAGCATTTT.

This rearrangement joins TRBV15 to TRBJ2-1; 7 bases agree with TRBD1. In germline, CDR1 is LNHNV, CDR2 YYDKDF (reference sequence). V shed 3 bases, J shed 4 bases, and the junction held 6 bases outside the gene matches. CDR3 length: 15 amino acids. The CDR3 protein is CATSSLGGGYNEQFF. The CDR3 DNA reads as TGTGCCACCAGCAGCTTAGGGGGCGGGTACAATGAGCAGTTCTTC. Looking up the rest from reference TRBV15 and TRBJ2-1 gives the full variable domain: DAMVIQNPRYQVTQFGKPVTLSCSQTLNHNVMYWYQQKSSQAPKLLFHYYDKDFNNEADTPDNFQSRRPNTSFCFLDIRSPGLGDTAMYLCATSSLGGGYNEQFFGPGTRLTVL.

This clonotype occurred once. The chain carries TRBV7-1 and TRBJ2-7; 9 bases agree with TRBD1. TRBV7-1 is classed as an ORF, of uncertain function. Trimming cost V 5 bases and J 1 base; bases outside gene matches: 6. The CDR3 extends over 15 amino acids. The CDR3 bases are TGTGCCAGCAGCGAGGGACAGGGCGGGTCCTACGAGCAGTACTTC. Translated, it gives CASSEGQGGSYEQYF.

This clonotype was seen many times. This chain uses TRBV7-9 with TRBJ2-7, with 7 bases matching TRBD1. Germline loops: CDR1 SEHNR, CDR2 FQNEAQ (reference sequence). The CDR3 loop spans 13 amino acids. The J segment lost 5 bases and the V segment lost 2 bases, leaving 3 bases of the junction unmatched. CDR3 amino acids: CASSLITGDEQYF. The CDR3 coding sequence is TGTGCCAGCAGCTTAATAACAGGGGACGAGCAGTACTTC.

The chain has TRBV3-1 and TRBJ1-1; 8 positions match TRBD1. The CDR3 length is 20 residues. Germline-derived CDR1 and CDR2 are LGHDT and YNNKEL (reference sequence). V lost 3 bases and J lost 2; bases outside the gene matches: 20. CDR3 region: CASSHPPGQGDKWRNTEAFF. The CDR3 DNA sequence: TGTGCCAGCAGCCATCCCCCCGGACAGGGAGACAAGTGGAGAAACACTGAAGCTTTCTTT.

This chain joins TRBV20-1 and TRBJ2-7; possibly TRBD2 for D (5 bases). The germline V and J ends were trimmed by 6 bases and 3 bases, with 12 bases remaining between them. The CDR3 is made up of 12 amino acids. The V gene's germline CDR1 is DFQATT and CDR2 SNEGSKA (reference sequence). CDR3 loop: CSAPADYYEQYF. CDR3 bases: TGCAGTGCCCCGGCAGACTACTACGAGCAGTACTTC.

A few counts support this clonotype. The chain has TRBV11-2 and TRBJ2-4; no firm D call. The CDR3 contains 17 residues. Germline V gene data show CDR1 as SGHAT and CDR2 as FQNNGV. The ends were cut back, 5 bases at V and 2 bases at J, with 19 bases in the middle. CDR3 amino acids: CASSLTSSGVTKNIQYF. The CDR3 coding sequence is TGTGCCAGCAGCCTAACGTCAAGTGGTGTGACCAAAAACATTCAGTACTTC.

The table lists this clonotype with many counts. The chain links TRBV27 to TRBJ1-2; the D is unclear. The germline V gene encodes CDR1 MNHEY and CDR2 SMNVEV (reference sequence). The CDR3 is 13 amino acids. Trimming stripped 5 bases from V and 1 base from J, with 8 bases between. The CDR3 region is CASSLLGNYGYTF. CDR3 nucleotides: TGTGCCAGCAGTCTGCTGGGTAACTATGGCTACACCTTC.

This clonotype has a handful of counts. The V and J genes are TRBV20-1 and TRBJ2-2; D not certain. CDR3 length equals 14 residues. Trimming took 3 bases from V and 1 from J, leaving 9 bases between them. The V gene's germline CDR1 is DFQATT and CDR2 SNEGSKA (reference sequence). The CDR3: CSARRPQNTGELFF. The CDR3 DNA follows: TGCAGTGCTAGGAGGCCACAGAACACCGGGGAGCTGTTTTTT.